This entry lists 16 T cell receptor beta chains sequenced from one sample in a study of T cells in women clearing cervical HPV infection. TCRdb's table, derived via immunoSEQ multiplex PCR, lists solely in-frame clones and lacks some. The specimen's table records 20,000 to 25,000 clones. The sample consisted of blood buffy coat. These receptors came from a woman between 18 and 70 years old with a cervical HPV16 infection that either progressed to CIN3+ or cleared (not recorded which).

Regarding this clone: Read data end 3 residues before the CDR3 end; the end is taken from the germline J gene. The chain employs TRBV12-3 or TRBV12-4 and TRBJ1-1, with D perhaps matching TRBD1 (5 bases). The CDR3 covers 12 residues. The V end was cut by 6 bases, the J end by 4 bases, with 9 bases between. The CDR3 loop reads CASRRGGTEAFF. The CDR3 bases that were read are TGTGCCAGCAGGCGGGGGGGCACTGAA.

Details on this clone: The read terminates 3 residues before the CDR3 end, so the remaining end is supplied by the germline J gene. The gene calls are TRBV29-1 and TRBJ2-1, with D unclear. V was clipped by 0 bases and J by 6 bases, with 6 bases between them. The germline gives CDR1 SQVTM, CDR2 ANQGSEA. The CDR3 consists of 12 residues. The covered CDR3 bases are TGCAGCGTTGAAGAATCCAGCAATGAG. It codes for CSVEESSNE. The whole CDR3 is CSVEESSNEQFF.

Regarding this clone: The sequence runs out 3 residues before the end of the CDR3; the remainder is reconstructed from the germline J gene. The rearrangement joins TRBV7-3 to TRBJ2-7; 9 bases align to TRBD2. The germline V gene has CDR1 SGHTA and CDR2 FQGTGA. The CDR3 totals 16 residues. J lost 1 base, V lost 5 bases, and 9 bases had no gene match. The CDR3: CASSPAGSGGSYEQYF. CDR3 DNA (partial): TGTGCCAGCAGCCCCGCCGGGAGCGGGGGGTCCTACGAG.

A word on this clone: The read is 3 residues too short to cover the CDR3 end, so that end is filled in from the germline J gene. The chain employs TRBV5-1 and TRBJ2-3, with 8 bases that match TRBD1. Germline values: CDR1 SGHRS, CDR2 YFSETQ. The CDR3 is made up of 14 amino acids. Losses at the gene ends were 5 bases for V and 7 bases for J; bases not matched to a gene: 9. The CDR3 DNA, read in part, is TGCGCCAGCAGACAGGGGGGAAGAGAAAATACG. Its protein product is CASRQGGRENT. The whole CDR3 sequence is CASRQGGRENTQYF. Full variable domain (rest looked up from reference TRBV5-1 and TRBJ2-3): KAGVTQTPRYLIKTRGQQVTLSCSPISGHRSVSWYQQTPGQGLQFLFEYFSETQRNKGNFPGRFSGRQFSNSRSEMNVSTLELGDSALYLCASRQGGRENTQYFGPGTRLTVL.

CDR3 in amino acids: CASSASNTGELFF. Partial CDR3 DNA: TGTGCCAGCAGTGCGTCGAACACCGGGGAG. This chain joins TRBV6-1 and TRBJ2-2; no reliable D call. The CDR3 is cut off 3 residues early in the read; its end comes from the germline J gene. This CDR3 has 13 amino acids. The germline CDR1 and CDR2 sequences are MNHNS and SASEGT. V lost 4 bases, J lost 0 bases, and 3 bases lay in between.

About this clone itself: The read finishes 3 residues shy of the CDR3 end, and the germline J gene is used to complete it. Additional DNA sequences in this sample encode the identical CDR3. The V and J genes are TRBV19 and TRBJ2-5; TRBD2 matches 8 bases. This CDR3 is 14 amino acids long. Germline trimming cut 6 bases from V and 5 bases from J; bases unmatched to any gene: 8. Germline V CDR1 and CDR2: LNHDA, SQIVND (reference sequence). The chain's CDR3 is CASRPHGGGETQYF. The CDR3 DNA, read in part, is TGTGCCAGTAGACCCCATGGCGGGGGGGAGACC.

Concerning this clone: The observed sequence ends 3 residues before the CDR3 terminus, with the missing tail filled in from the germline J gene. Other DNA variants within this sample encode the same CDR3. V usage is TRBV5-1 and J usage is TRBJ2-5, with D perhaps matching TRBD1 (5 bases). Germline V gene sequence: CDR1 SGHRS, CDR2 YFSETQ. The CDR3 is 12 residues long. Trimming shortened V by 0 bases and J by 5 bases, and 5 bases separated the two germline ends. CDR3 protein: CASSLEGETQYF. The CDR3 bases that were read are TGCGCCAGCAGCTTGGAGGGGGAGACC.

In regard to this clone: The read is 3 residues too short to cover the CDR3 end, so that end is filled in from the germline J gene. The chain joins TRBV2 to TRBJ1-1; 7 bases map to TRBD1. The ends lost 9 bases at V and 4 bases at J; junction bases unmatched: 17. The CDR3 covers 16 residues. Per the germline V gene, CDR1 is SNHLY and CDR2 is FYNNEI. The CDR3 is CARREAYDRVITEAFF. The CDR3 DNA, read in part, is TGTGCCAGGAGGGAAGCATACGACAGGGTGATCACTGAA.

Of note for this clone: Read coverage stops 3 residues before the CDR3 terminus; the germline J gene supplies the remainder. The rearrangement joins TRBV5-1 to TRBJ2-7, with 8 bases that match TRBD2. Germline loops: CDR1 SGHRS, CDR2 YFSETQ. The CDR3 length is 15 residues. The V segment lost 5 bases and the J segment 2 bases; nucleotides outside the gene matches: 9. Here the CDR3 reads CASSVSSGVTYEQYF. Incomplete CDR3 DNA: TGCGCCAGCAGTGTAAGTAGCGGGGTTACCTACGAG.

About this clone itself: The read falls 3 residues short of the CDR3 end, and the missing part is taken from the germline J gene. The genes are TRBV7-6 and TRBJ1-2; 10 bases are shared with TRBD1. V shed 5 bases and J 1 base; nucleotides not matched to a gene: 10. The CDR3 is 17 amino acids. CDR1 SGHVS and CDR2 FNYEAQ come from the germline V gene. The part of the CDR3 DNA that was read is TGTGCCAGCAGCATAGACAGGGGGCGGATCGGTAACTATGGC. Amino acid sequence: CASSIDRGRIGNYG. The full CDR3 is CASSIDRGRIGNYGYTF.

With respect to this clone: Read coverage stops 3 residues before the CDR3 terminus; the germline J gene supplies the remainder. The chain joins TRBV9 to TRBJ1-2; D gene unclear. Germline loops: CDR1 SGDLS, CDR2 YYNGEE. This CDR3 region has 14 residues. Incomplete CDR3 DNA: TGTGCCAGCAGCGCATCGACCGAGACTTGGGGC. Protein sequence: CASSASTETWG. From start to end, the CDR3 is CASSASTETWGYTF.

A remark on this clone: Read coverage stops 3 residues before the CDR3 terminus; the germline J gene supplies the remainder. The rearrangement uses TRBV19 and TRBJ2-7; 8 bases are a match to TRBD1. J gave up 6 bases and V 5 bases, and 9 bases lay outside the gene matches. Germline assignment: CDR1 LNHDA and CDR2 SQIVND (reference sequence). The CDR3 runs 14 residues. Here the CDR3 reads CASSFGQGPLEQYF. Incomplete CDR3 DNA: TGTGCCAGTAGTTTCGGACAGGGCCCCCTCGAG.

Concerning this clone: From the germline J gene comes the end of the CDR3, since the read stops 3 residues before it. The chain is built from TRBV19 and TRBJ1-5, with TRBD1 matching over 9 bases. Germline loops: CDR1 LNHDA, CDR2 SQIVND (reference sequence). CDR3 length equals 16 residues. The junction had 7 bases not matched to a gene; V was cut back by 0 bases and J by 7 bases. CDR3 loop: CASSIDQQGARQPQHF. The DNA read from the CDR3 is TGTGCCAGTAGTATAGATCAACAGGGGGCAAGACAGCCC.

The part of the CDR3 DNA that was read is TGTGCCAGCCACAGAGCTAACTATGGC. It is translated as CASHRANYG. The whole CDR3 sequence reads CASHRANYGYTF. The rearrangement links TRBV2 to TRBJ1-2; D unresolved. The read comes to an end 3 residues before the CDR3 does, leaving the germline J gene to fill in the end. This CDR3 is built from 12 residues. V gave up 8 bases and J gave up 0 bases, with 7 bases separating them. CDR1 SNHLY and CDR2 FYNNEI come from the germline V gene.

To note about this clone: The read comes to an end 3 residues before the CDR3 does, leaving the germline J gene to fill in the end. The genes are TRBV5-1 and TRBJ2-7; 11 bases are a match to TRBD2. Germline V gene data show CDR1 as SGHRS and CDR2 as YFSETQ. This CDR3 contains 15 residues. Trimming cost V 0 bases and J 6 bases; bases outside gene matches: 5. Partial CDR3 DNA: TGCGCCAGCAGCTTGGAGGGGACTAGCGGCCTCGAG. Its translation: CASSLEGTSGLE. From start to end, the CDR3 is CASSLEGTSGLEQYF.

The CDR3 here is CSARGMDREYEQYF. CDR3 DNA, as far as it was read: TGCAGTGCTAGAGGGATGGACAGGGAATACGAG. J is TRBJ2-7 and V is TRBV20-1, with 8 nucleotides matching TRBD1. The DNA ends 3 residues before the CDR3 does, and the rest of the CDR3 is filled in from the germline J gene. The CDR3 length is 14 residues. CDR1 is DFQATT, CDR2 SNEGSKA, per germline (reference sequence). Losses at the gene ends were 1 base for V and 4 bases for J; bases not matched to a gene: 6.